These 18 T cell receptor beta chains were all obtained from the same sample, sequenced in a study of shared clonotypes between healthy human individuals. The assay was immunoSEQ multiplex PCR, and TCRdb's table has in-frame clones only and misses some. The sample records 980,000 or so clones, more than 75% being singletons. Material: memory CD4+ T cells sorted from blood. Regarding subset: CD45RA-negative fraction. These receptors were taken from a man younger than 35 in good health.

The CDR3 spells CASSLGTSGSGEQFF. DNA of the CDR3: TGTGCCAGCAGCTTAGGGACTAGCGGGAGTGGCGAGCAGTTCTTC. This sequence joins TRBV7-9 and TRBJ2-1; 13 bases fit TRBD2. The V gene end was trimmed by 1 base and the J gene end by 10 bases; junction bases not matched to a gene: 4. The CDR3 extends over 15 amino acids. The germline CDR1 and CDR2 sequences are SEHNR and FQNEAQ (reference sequence).

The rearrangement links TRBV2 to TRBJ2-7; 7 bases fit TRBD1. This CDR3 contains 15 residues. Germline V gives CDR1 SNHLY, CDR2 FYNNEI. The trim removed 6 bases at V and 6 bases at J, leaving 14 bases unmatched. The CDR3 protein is CASRLQGTPGGEQYF. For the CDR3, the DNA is TGTGCCAGCAGGCTACAGGGGACCCCGGGTGGCGAGCAGTACTTC.

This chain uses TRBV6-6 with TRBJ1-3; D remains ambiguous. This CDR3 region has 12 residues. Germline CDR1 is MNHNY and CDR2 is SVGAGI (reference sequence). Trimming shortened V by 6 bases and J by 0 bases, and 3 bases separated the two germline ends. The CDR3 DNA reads TGTGCCAGCAGCGTCTCTGGAAACACCATATATTTT. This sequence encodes CASSVSGNTIYF.

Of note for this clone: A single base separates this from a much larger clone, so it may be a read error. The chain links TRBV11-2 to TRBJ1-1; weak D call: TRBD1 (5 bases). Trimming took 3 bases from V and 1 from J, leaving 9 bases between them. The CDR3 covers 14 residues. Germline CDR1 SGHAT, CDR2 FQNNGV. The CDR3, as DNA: TGTGCCAGCAGCTTCACAGGTTCGAACACTGAAGCTTTCTTT. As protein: CASSFTGSNTEAFF.

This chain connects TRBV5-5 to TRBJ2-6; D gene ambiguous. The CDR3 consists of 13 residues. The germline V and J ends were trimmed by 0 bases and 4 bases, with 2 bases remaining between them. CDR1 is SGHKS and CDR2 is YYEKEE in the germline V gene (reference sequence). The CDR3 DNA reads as TGTGCCAGCAGCTTGGAAGGGGCCAACGTCCTGACTTTC. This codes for CASSLEGANVLTF.

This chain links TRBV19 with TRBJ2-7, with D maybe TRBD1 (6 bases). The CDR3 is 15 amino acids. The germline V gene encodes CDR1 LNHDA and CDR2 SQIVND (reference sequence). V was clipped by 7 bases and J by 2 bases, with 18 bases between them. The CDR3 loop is CASISLMTGAYEQYF. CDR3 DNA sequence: TGTGCCAGTATCTCCCTTATGACAGGCGCCTACGAGCAGTACTTC.

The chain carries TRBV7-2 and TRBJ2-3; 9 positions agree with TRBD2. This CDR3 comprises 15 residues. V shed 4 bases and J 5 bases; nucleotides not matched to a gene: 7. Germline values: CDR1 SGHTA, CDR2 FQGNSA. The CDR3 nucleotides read TGTGCCAGCAGCTCAATAGCGGGAGTGGGAGATACGCAGTATTTT. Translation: CASSSIAGVGDTQYF.

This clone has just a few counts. The CDR3 here is CASSPGVNTEAFF. CDR3 coding DNA: TGTGCCAGTTCCCCTGGCGTGAACACTGAAGCTTTCTTT. The V call is TRBV19, the J call TRBJ1-1; no reliable D call. The CDR3 is 13 amino acids. V was clipped by 8 bases and J by 0 bases, with 10 bases between them. Germline values: CDR1 LNHDA, CDR2 SQIVND (reference sequence). Variable domain in full (rest from reference TRBV19 and TRBJ1-1): DGGITQSPKYLFRKEGQNVTLSCEQNLNHDAMYWYRQDPGQGLRLIYYSQIVNDFQKGDIAEGYSVSREKKESFPLTVTSAQKNPTAFYLCASSPGVNTEAFFGQGTRLTVV.

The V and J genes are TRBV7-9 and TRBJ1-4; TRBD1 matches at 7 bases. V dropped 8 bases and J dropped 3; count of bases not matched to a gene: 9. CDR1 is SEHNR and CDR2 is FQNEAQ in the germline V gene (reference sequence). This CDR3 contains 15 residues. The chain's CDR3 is CASCRWDSPNEKLFF. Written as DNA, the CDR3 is TGTGCCAGCTGCCGCTGGGACAGTCCTAATGAAAAACTGTTTTTT.

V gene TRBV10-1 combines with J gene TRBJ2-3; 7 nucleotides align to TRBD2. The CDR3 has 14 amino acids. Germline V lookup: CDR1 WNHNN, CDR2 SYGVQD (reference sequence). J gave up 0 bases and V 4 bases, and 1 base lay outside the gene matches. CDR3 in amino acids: CASSGAGSTDTQYF. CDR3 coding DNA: TGCGCCAGCAGTGGAGCGGGGAGCACAGATACGCAGTATTTT.

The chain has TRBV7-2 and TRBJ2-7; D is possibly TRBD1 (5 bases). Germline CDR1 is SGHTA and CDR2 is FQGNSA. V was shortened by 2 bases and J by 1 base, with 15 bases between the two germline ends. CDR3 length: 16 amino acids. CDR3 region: CASSLFSQVTSYEQYF. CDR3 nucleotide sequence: TGTGCCAGCAGCTTATTCTCACAGGTTACTTCCTACGAGCAGTACTTC.

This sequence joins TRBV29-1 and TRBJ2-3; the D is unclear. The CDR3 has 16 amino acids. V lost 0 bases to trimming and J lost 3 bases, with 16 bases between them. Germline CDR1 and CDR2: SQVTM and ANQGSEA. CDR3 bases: TGCAGCGTTGAAGATTCCCTTTACGGGTTGACAGATACGCAGTATTTT. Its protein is CSVEDSLYGLTDTQYF.

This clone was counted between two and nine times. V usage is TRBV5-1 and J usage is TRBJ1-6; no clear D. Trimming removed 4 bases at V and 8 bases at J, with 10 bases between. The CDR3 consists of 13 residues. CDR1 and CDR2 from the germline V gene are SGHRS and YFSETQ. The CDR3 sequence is CASSPNADSPLHF. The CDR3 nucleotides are TGCGCCAGCAGCCCCAACGCCGATTCACCCCTCCACTTT.

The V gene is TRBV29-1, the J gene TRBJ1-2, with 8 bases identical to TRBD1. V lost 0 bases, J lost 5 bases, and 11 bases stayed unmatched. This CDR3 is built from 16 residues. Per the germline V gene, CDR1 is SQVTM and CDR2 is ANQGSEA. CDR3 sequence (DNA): TGCAGCGTTGAAGAGACTCGCCCGCAGGGGGCTTATGGCTACACCTTC. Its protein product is CSVEETRPQGAYGYTF.

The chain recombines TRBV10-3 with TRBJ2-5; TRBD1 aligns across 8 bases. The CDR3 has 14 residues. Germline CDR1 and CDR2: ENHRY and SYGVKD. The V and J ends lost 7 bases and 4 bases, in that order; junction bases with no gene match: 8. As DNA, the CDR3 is TGTGCCATCACCCGGGACAGGCAAAGAGAGACCCAGTACTTC. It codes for CAITRDRQRETQYF.

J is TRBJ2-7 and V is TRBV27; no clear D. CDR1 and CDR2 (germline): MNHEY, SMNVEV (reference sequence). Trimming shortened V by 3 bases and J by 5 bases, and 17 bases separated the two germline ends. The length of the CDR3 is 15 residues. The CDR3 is CASSFLPLRRDEQYF. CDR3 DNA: TGTGCCAGCAGTTTTCTCCCGCTTCGTCGTGACGAGCAGTACTTC.

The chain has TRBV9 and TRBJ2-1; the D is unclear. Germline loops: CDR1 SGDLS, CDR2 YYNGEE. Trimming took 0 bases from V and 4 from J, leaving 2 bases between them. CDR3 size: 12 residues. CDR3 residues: CASSVAYNEQFF. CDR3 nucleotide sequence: TGTGCCAGCAGCGTAGCTTACAATGAGCAGTTCTTC.

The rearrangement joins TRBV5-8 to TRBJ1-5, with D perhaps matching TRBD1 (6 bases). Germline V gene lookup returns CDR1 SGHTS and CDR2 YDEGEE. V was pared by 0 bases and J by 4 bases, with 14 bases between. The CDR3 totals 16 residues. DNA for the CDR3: TGTGCCAGCAGCTTGGAGGGGGGAGTTGGAAATCAGCCCCAGCATTTT. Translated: CASSLEGGVGNQPQHF.